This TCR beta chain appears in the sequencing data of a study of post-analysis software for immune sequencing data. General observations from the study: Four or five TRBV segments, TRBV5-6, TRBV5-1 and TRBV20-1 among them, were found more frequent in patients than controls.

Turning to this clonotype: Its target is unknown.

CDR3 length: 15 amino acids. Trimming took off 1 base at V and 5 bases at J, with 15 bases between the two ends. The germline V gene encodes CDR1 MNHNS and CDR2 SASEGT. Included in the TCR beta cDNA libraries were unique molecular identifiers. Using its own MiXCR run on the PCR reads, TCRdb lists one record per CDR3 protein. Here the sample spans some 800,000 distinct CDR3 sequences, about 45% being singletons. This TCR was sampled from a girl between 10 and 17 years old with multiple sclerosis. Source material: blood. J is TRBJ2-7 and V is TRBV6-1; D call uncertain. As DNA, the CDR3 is TGTGCCAGCAGTGAAGAAGTCAAAGGTAACGACGAGCAGTACTTC. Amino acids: CASSEEVKGNDEQYF.